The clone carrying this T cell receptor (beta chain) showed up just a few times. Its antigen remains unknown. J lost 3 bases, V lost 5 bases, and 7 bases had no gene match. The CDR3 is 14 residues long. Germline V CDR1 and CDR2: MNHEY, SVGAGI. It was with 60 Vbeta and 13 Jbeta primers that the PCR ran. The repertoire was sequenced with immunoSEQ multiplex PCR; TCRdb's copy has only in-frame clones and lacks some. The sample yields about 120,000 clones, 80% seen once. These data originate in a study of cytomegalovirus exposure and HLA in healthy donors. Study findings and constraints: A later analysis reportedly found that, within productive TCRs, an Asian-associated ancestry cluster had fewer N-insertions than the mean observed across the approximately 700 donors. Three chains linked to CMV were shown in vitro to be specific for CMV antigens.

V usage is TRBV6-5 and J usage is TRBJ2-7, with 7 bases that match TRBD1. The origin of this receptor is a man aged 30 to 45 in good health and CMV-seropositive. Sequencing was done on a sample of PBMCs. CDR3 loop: CASSPPGQSYEQYF. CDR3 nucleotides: TGTGCCAGCAGTCCGCCGGGACAGAGCTACGAGCAGTACTTC.